This TCR beta chain derives from a study of CD8 T cells in Susac syndrome. V lost 3 bases to trimming and J lost 6 bases, with 18 bases between them. This CDR3 is built from 16 residues. Both CD4+ and CD8+ T cells were negatively isolated, and TEMRA cells underwent FACS enrichment. This clonotype was recorded a few times. Random hexamers were used to reverse transcribe the RNA input (about 0.45 to 1 ug). TCR beta CDR3 was amplified by immunoSEQ covering 54 Vbeta and 13 Jbeta. Each CDR3 protein gets one entry after TCRdb re-called the immunoSEQ multiplex PCR reads with MiXCR. The table has 230,000 or so distinct CDR3 sequences, around 95% seen once.

Sequencing was carried out using CD4+ T cells from PBMCs. The rearrangement joins TRBV12-3 or TRBV12-4 to TRBJ2-1; D gene unclear. The source is a human donor with multiple sclerosis. DNA for the CDR3: TGTGCCAGCAGTTTGGGCTCTCTTGACCTGGGCAATGAGCAGTTCTTC. Translating gives CASSLGSLDLGNEQFF.